This T cell receptor beta chain was observed in a study of T-cell reconstitution after alpha-beta-depleted transplantation in children. During its preparation, the TCRbeta library received unique molecular identifiers. TCRdb passed the PCR reads through MiXCR, listing each CDR3 protein once. The sample comprises about 610,000 distinct CDR3 sequences, roughly 10% of which are singletons, and about 4% rests with the top ten. Germline CDR1 is SGHVS and CDR2 is FQNEAQ. The length of the CDR3 is 20 residues. V was pared by 1 base and J by 5 bases, with 15 bases of the junction left unmatched. This clonotype was counted a few times.

The V gene is TRBV7-8, the J gene TRBJ2-2; 11 bases line up with TRBD2. This TCR was sampled from a human donor who donated a stem cell graft to a child with acute myeloid leukemia. The material was PBMCs from the stem cell graft donor, obtained from the stem cell graft. This chain's CDR3 is CASSLGFTSGSPGWTGELFF. The CDR3 DNA sequence: TGTGCCAGCAGCTTAGGGTTTACTAGCGGGAGTCCGGGATGGACCGGGGAGCTGTTTTTT. Full variable domain (missing parts from reference TRBV7-8 and TRBJ2-2): GAGVSQSPRYKVAKRGQDVALRCDPISGHVSLFWYQQALGQGPEFLTYFQNEAQLDKSGLPSDRFFAERPEGSVSTLKIQRTQQEDSAVYLCASSLGFTSGSPGWTGELFFGEGSRLTVL.